This entry lists 10 T cell receptor beta chains sequenced from one sample in a study of blood T cell repertoires in COVID-19. The data were produced by immunoSEQ multiplex PCR, yet TCRdb's version contains in-frame clones alone and is incomplete. The sample has approximately 220,000 clones; around 80% are singletons. The specimen sequenced was peripheral blood. The receptors derive from a woman over 75 with acute or convalescent COVID-19.

The chain employs TRBV5-8 and TRBJ2-3, with D maybe TRBD1 (5 bases). Trimming cost V 1 base and J 1 base, with 10 bases left between them. Per the germline V gene, CDR1 is SGHTS and CDR2 is YDEGEE. The CDR3 length is 15 residues. CDR3 protein: CASSLQGVGTDTQYF. The CDR3 DNA reads as TGTGCCAGCAGCTTGCAGGGTGTAGGCACAGATACGCAGTATTTT.

This chain joins TRBV10-2 and TRBJ2-7; 8 bases map to TRBD1. The CDR3 runs 13 residues. Germline CDR1 reads WSHSY; CDR2 reads SAAADI. V dropped 4 bases and J dropped 4; count of bases not matched to a gene: 3. The CDR3 DNA sequence: TGCGCCAGCAGTGGGACAGGGATGTACGAGCAGTACTTC. This translates into CASSGTGMYEQYF.

Points on this clone: Other DNA sequences within the sample encode an identical CDR3. V gene TRBV27 combines with J gene TRBJ1-1; D ambiguous. The CDR3 covers 11 residues. V lost 8 bases and J 1 base, leaving 5 bases between the germline ends. The germline CDR1 and CDR2 sequences are MNHEY and SMNVEV (reference sequence). The CDR3 loop reads CASRRNTEAFF. In nucleotides, the CDR3 is TGTGCCAGCCGTAGGAACACTGAAGCTTTCTTT.

The J gene is TRBJ2-1, the V gene TRBV9, with 11 positions matching TRBD2. CDR3 size: 18 residues. The trim removed 0 bases at V and 7 bases at J, leaving 12 bases unmatched. Germline CDR1 and CDR2: SGDLS and YYNGEE. The CDR3 reads CASSVVSGRAGVENEQFF. CDR3 in DNA: TGTGCCAGCAGCGTAGTTAGCGGGAGGGCCGGGGTTGAAAATGAGCAGTTCTTC.

The count of this clone is one. CDR3 bases: TGTGCCAGCAGGGAGCGGGAGGTTTACAATGAGCAGTTCTTC. Translating it yields CASREREVYNEQFF. The chain employs TRBV6-5 and TRBJ2-1; 9 bases map to TRBD2. V lost 6 bases to trimming and J lost 4 bases; unmatched junction nucleotides: 4. CDR3 length equals 14 residues. Per the germline V gene, CDR1 is MNHEY and CDR2 is SVGAGI.

This chain uses TRBV10-3 with TRBJ1-2; a weak D match, TRBD1 (5 bases). Trimming left V 3 bases short and J 3 bases short, with 14 bases between. Germline values: CDR1 ENHRY, CDR2 SYGVKD. This CDR3 spans 15 amino acids. DNA of the CDR3: TGTGCCATCAGTGATAGATCGGGGGGGGACTATGGCTACACCTTC. Its translation: CAISDRSGGDYGYTF.

The chain couples TRBV4-1 to TRBJ1-4; 7 bases line up with TRBD1. The CDR3 is 15 residues long. Germline lookup yields CDR1 MGHRA and CDR2 YSYEKL. V dropped 1 base and J dropped 2; count of bases not matched to a gene: 1. CDR3 bases: TGCGCCAGCAGCCAAGCGGGACAGACTAATGAAAAACTGTTTTTT. It encodes CASSQAGQTNEKLFF.

The CDR3, as DNA: TGTGCCAGCAGCCTTTGGACAGGGTCGGGGGACATTCAGTACTTC. Amino acid sequence: CASSLWTGSGDIQYF. V and J are TRBV7-9 and TRBJ2-4; 8 nucleotides match TRBD1. The CDR3 runs 15 residues. With 5 bases clipped from V and 8 bases from J, the junction kept 11 bases outside the gene matches. CDR1 is SEHNR, CDR2 FQNEAQ, per germline (reference sequence).

The chain joins TRBV9 to TRBJ1-2; D may be TRBD1 (5 bases). Per the germline V gene, CDR1 is SGDLS and CDR2 is YYNGEE. The CDR3 has 16 amino acids. The germline V and J ends were trimmed by 6 bases and 4 bases, with 22 bases remaining between them. The CDR3 DNA reads as TGTGCCAGCAACTCATTCACCGGCACCGGGGGCTATGGCTACACCTTC. It is translated as CASNSFTGTGGYGYTF.

The V gene is TRBV19, the J gene TRBJ1-1; 8 bases are shared with TRBD1. The CDR3 runs 14 residues. The V and J ends lost 5 bases and 5 bases, in that order; junction bases with no gene match: 7. Looked up from germline, CDR1 is LNHDA and CDR2 is SQIVND (reference sequence). The CDR3 is CASSLDREVTEAFF. CDR3 nucleotides: TGTGCCAGTAGTTTGGACAGGGAGGTGACTGAAGCTTTCTTT.